These T cell receptor beta chains were read from a single sample in a study of blood T cell repertoires in COVID-19. Some clones are missing from TCRdb's copy, which holds only in-frame ones; the method was immunoSEQ multiplex PCR. The data show approximately 450,000 clones, around 89% seen once. Input material: peripheral blood. The source is a woman aged 30 to 39 with acute or convalescent COVID-19. Both conserved end residues are part of each CDR3. Fields, in order: CDR3 protein, D gene, V gene. The D gene is left open where the match is weak.

cdr3_aa: CASSLAGGPRSADTQYF; d_call: TRBD2; v_call: TRBV9
cdr3_aa: CASQRLDTEAFF; d_call: -; v_call: TRBV5-6
cdr3_aa: CASSPPLQQETQYF; d_call: -; v_call: TRBV27
cdr3_aa: CASSLSGGLETQYF; d_call: TRBD2; v_call: TRBV7-3
cdr3_aa: CATSREAGRDTDTQYF; d_call: -; v_call: TRBV15
cdr3_aa: CASSSGQAKNIQYF; d_call: -; v_call: TRBV6-5
cdr3_aa: CASSFDRRETQYF; d_call: -; v_call: TRBV12-3/TRBV12-4
cdr3_aa: CASSSGQGLWGNTIYF; d_call: TRBD1; v_call: TRBV7-8
cdr3_aa: CASITGLNYGYTF; d_call: -; v_call: TRBV6-5
cdr3_aa: CASRGADRGFHEQYF; d_call: TRBD1; v_call: TRBV5-1
cdr3_aa: CASSSTGQSQETQYF; d_call: -; v_call: TRBV5-1
cdr3_aa: CASSRGDKNTGELFF; d_call: TRBD2; v_call: TRBV6-5
cdr3_aa: CASSPAGGRETQYF; d_call: -; v_call: TRBV28
cdr3_aa: CASSLTGFDGYTF; d_call: -; v_call: TRBV6-6
cdr3_aa: CASSPTVSGNTIYF; d_call: -; v_call: TRBV28
cdr3_aa: CASSQDQATTRAFF; d_call: -; v_call: TRBV4-2
cdr3_aa: CASLGGRSYNEQFF; d_call: -; v_call: TRBV28
cdr3_aa: CASSQYTGGYEQYF; d_call: TRBD1; v_call: TRBV11-2
cdr3_aa: CASHRDRVRTNEKLFF; d_call: TRBD1; v_call: TRBV7-8
cdr3_aa: CASSVEARGYEQYF; d_call: -; v_call: TRBV9
cdr3_aa: CASSPGGTGPTEAFF; d_call: TRBD1; v_call: TRBV7-9
cdr3_aa: CASSQDGDSNQPQHF; d_call: -; v_call: TRBV3-1/TRBV3-2
cdr3_aa: CASSFLPTGGNYGYTF; d_call: TRBD1; v_call: TRBV27
cdr3_aa: CASSLEGDRGTEAFF; d_call: TRBD1; v_call: TRBV5-1
cdr3_aa: CASSVAGARETQYF; d_call: TRBD2; v_call: TRBV28
cdr3_aa: CASSEWTGVEDTQYF; d_call: TRBD1; v_call: TRBV9
cdr3_aa: CASSLAAEFAGSPHYEQYF; d_call: -; v_call: TRBV7-8
cdr3_aa: CASGLGAYNEQFF; d_call: -; v_call: TRBV5-1
cdr3_aa: CASSYGRRGTYEQYF; d_call: -; v_call: TRBV6-5
cdr3_aa: CASRPVNSPLHF; d_call: -; v_call: TRBV6-5
cdr3_aa: CSATPGPTLHF; d_call: -; v_call: TRBV20-1
cdr3_aa: CASTPGRYNEQFF; d_call: -; v_call: TRBV12-3/TRBV12-4
cdr3_aa: CATSRDRGRTDTQYF; d_call: TRBD1; v_call: TRBV15
cdr3_aa: CASSQVVGLAGDSDTQYF; d_call: TRBD2; v_call: TRBV3-1/TRBV3-2
cdr3_aa: CASLDRQGPNTEAFF; d_call: TRBD1; v_call: TRBV10-3
cdr3_aa: CASSFLDRDNSPLHF; d_call: TRBD1; v_call: TRBV27
cdr3_aa: CASSRGTDSTGELFF; d_call: TRBD1; v_call: TRBV7-7
cdr3_aa: CASSLGTVTNIQYF; d_call: -; v_call: TRBV5-1
cdr3_aa: CASSSYPAGGGQGAVRISYEQYF; d_call: TRBD1; v_call: TRBV5-1
cdr3_aa: CASSDSGQSDSYTF; d_call: -; v_call: TRBV25-1
cdr3_aa: CASSLPGGGRGETQYF; d_call: TRBD2; v_call: TRBV5-6
cdr3_aa: CATSEAGTGGFETQYF; d_call: TRBD1; v_call: TRBV24-1
cdr3_aa: CASSPTRINTGELFF; d_call: -; v_call: TRBV14
cdr3_aa: CASSFAASGPQHF; d_call: -; v_call: TRBV7-3
cdr3_aa: CASSLSPRSGANVLTF; d_call: -; v_call: TRBV5-1